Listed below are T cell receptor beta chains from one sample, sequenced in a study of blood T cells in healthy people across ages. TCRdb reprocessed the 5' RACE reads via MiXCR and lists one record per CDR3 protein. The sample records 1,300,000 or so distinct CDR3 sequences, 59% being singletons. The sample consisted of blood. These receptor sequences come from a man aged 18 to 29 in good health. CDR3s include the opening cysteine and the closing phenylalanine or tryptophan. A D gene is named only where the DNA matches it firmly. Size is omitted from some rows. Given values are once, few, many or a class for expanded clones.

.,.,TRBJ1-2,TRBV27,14,TGTGCCAGCAGTCAACGACCGGGCGGACTTGGCTACACCTTC,CASSQRPGGLGYTF
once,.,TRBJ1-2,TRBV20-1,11,TGCAGTGCTAGAGTTCCGGAGGGCTACACCTTC,CSARVPEGYTF
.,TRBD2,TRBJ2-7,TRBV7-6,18,TGTGCCAGCAGCATTAGGGATAGACTAGCGGGGGTATACAATGAGCAGTACTTC,CASSIRDRLAGVYNEQYF
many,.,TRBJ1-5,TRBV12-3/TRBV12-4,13,TGTGCCAGCAGTCAGGAGACACACCAGCCCCAGCATTTT,CASSQETHQPQHF
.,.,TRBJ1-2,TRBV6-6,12,TGTGCCAGCAGTTACCCGGGTTTAGGCTACACCTTC,CASSYPGLGYTF
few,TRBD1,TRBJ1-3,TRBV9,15,TGTGCCAGCAGCGTTGCAGGGGGGCCTGGAAACACCATATATTTT,CASSVAGGPGNTIYF
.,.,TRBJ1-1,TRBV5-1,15,TGCGCCAGCAGCCCCCTGAGCAGGAAGAACACTGAAGCTTTCTTT,CASSPLSRKNTEAFF
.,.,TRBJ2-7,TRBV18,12,TGTGCCAGCTCAGACGACAGCGGCGAGCAGTACTTC,CASSDDSGEQYF
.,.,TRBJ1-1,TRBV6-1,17,TGTGCCAGCACCTTACAGGGCGTCGGGCCCCGGAACACTGAAGCTTTCTTT,CASTLQGVGPRNTEAFF
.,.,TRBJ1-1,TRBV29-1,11,TGCAGCGAAACAGGGAGCACTGAAGCTTTCTTT,CSETGSTEAFF
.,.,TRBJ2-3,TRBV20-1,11,TGCAGTGCGGAGGTTGCAGATACGCAGTATTTT,CSAEVADTQYF
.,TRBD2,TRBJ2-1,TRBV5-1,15,TGCGCCAGCAGGAAGGAACTAGCGGATTACAATGAGCAGTTCTTC,CASRKELADYNEQFF
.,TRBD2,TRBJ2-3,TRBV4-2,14,TGTGCCAGCAGTTCCCCCCGGGAGGGGGATACGCAGTATTTT,CASSSPREGDTQYF
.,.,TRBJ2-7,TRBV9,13,TGTGCCAGCAGCGTAGAGGGCGTCCACGAGCAGTACTTC,CASSVEGVHEQYF
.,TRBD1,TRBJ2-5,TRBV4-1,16,TGCGCCAGCAGCCAAGGGGACAGGGGGCCGGTGAAGACCCAGTACTTC,CASSQGDRGPVKTQYF
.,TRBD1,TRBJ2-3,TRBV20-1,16,TGCAGTGCCGACCCCCGGGACAGGGTATTCGCAGATACGCAGTATTTT,CSADPRDRVFADTQYF
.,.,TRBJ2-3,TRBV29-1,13,TGCAGCGTTGAAGGTATAGCCACAGATACGCAGTATTTT,CSVEGIATDTQYF
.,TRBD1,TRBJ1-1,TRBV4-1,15,TGCGCCAGCAGCCCCCAGCCGGGACAGAGCTTGGAAGCTTTCTTT,CASSPQPGQSLEAFF
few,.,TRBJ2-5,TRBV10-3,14,TGTGCCATCAGTGAAGGGCGTGAAGTCGGGACCCAGTACTTC,CAISEGREVGTQYF
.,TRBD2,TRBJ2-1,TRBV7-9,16,TGTGCCAGCAGCCAAACGAATCGGGAGGCTAGGGATGAGCAGTTCTTC,CASSQTNREARDEQFF